One sample yielded the 32 T cell receptor beta chains listed below, sequenced in a study of blood T cell repertoires in COVID-19 (dated by TCRdb to the early 2020s). The library was built by means of the immunoSEQ multiplex PCR assay. The source is immuneACCESS, and TCRdb retained only in-frame sequences with V and J called. Part of the clones is not carried over; for the studies checked, unresolved V genes explain less than half of this, and the remainder is unexplained. A total of around 29,000 clones appear in this sample, 68% of them only once. The ten largest clones add up to about a sixth of the sample. The source material was peripheral blood. Source of these receptors: a human donor in a cohort sampled during active COVID-19.

The chain employs TRBV19 and TRBJ1-1; 8 nucleotides align to TRBD1. V gave up 6 bases and J gave up 4 bases; unmatched junction bases: 10. This CDR3 comprises 15 residues. Germline-derived CDR1 and CDR2 are LNHDA and SQIVND (reference sequence). CDR3 coding DNA: TGTGCCAGTAGCGTCTCGACAGGGGTCTTCACTGAAGCTTTCTTT. Translating it yields CASSVSTGVFTEAFF.

This clone showed up just a few times. V usage is TRBV18 and J usage is TRBJ2-3; the D gene is possibly TRBD2 (5 bases). Germline V gene lookup returns CDR1 KGHSH and CDR2 LQKENI. The germline V and J ends were trimmed by 3 bases and 0 bases, with 16 bases remaining between them. There are 17 residues in the CDR3. CDR3 protein: CASSPPVRATSTDTQYF. DNA of the CDR3: TGTGCCAGCTCACCCCCGGTGCGGGCGACTAGCACAGATACGCAGTATTTT.

V is TRBV7-8 and J is TRBJ1-6, with a weak D call TRBD1 (6 bases). The CDR3 consists of 15 residues. The ends were cut back, 2 bases at V and 6 bases at J, with 11 bases in the middle. In germline, CDR1 is SGHVS, CDR2 FQNEAQ. CDR3 DNA: TGTGCCAGCAGCTTAAAGAGGGGGATTAATTCACCCCTCCACTTT. Its translation: CASSLKRGINSPLHF.

In nucleotides, the CDR3 is TGTGCCAGCAGCCAAGACTCCCGTAACTACGAGCAGTACTTC. It yields the protein CASSQDSRNYEQYF. The rearrangement links TRBV3-1 (or the pseudogene TRBV3-2) to TRBJ2-7; D gene unclear. This CDR3 contains 14 residues. Trimming stripped 0 bases from V and 3 bases from J, with 9 bases between. CDR1 LGHDT and CDR2 YNNKEL come from the germline V gene (reference sequence).

This clone appeared once. The rearrangement uses TRBV5-4 and TRBJ1-1; D is uncertain. V was trimmed by 4 bases and J by 7 bases, leaving 17 bases between them. This CDR3 region has 14 residues. Germline values: CDR1 SGHNT, CDR2 YYREEE (reference sequence). The CDR3 protein is CASSQAGWTIEAFF. The DNA of the CDR3 is TGTGCCAGCAGCCAAGCGGGATGGACGATTGAAGCTTTCTTT.

The CDR3 DNA reads as TGTGCCAGCAGCCGGGAGGTGGGGGAGCTGTTTTTT. Its translation is CASSREVGELFF. The J gene is TRBJ2-2, the V gene TRBV7-3; 7 nucleotides agree with TRBD2. The CDR3 is made up of 12 amino acids. The ends lost 5 bases at V and 8 bases at J; junction bases unmatched: 2. Germline assignment: CDR1 SGHTA and CDR2 FQGTGA. The full variable domain, its missing parts supplied by reference TRBV7-3 and TRBJ2-2, is GAGVSQTPSNKVTEKGKYVELRCDPISGHTALYWYRQSLGQGPEFLIYFQGTGAADDSGLPNDRFFAVRPEGSVSTLKIQRTERGDSAVYLCASSREVGELFFGEGSRLTVL.

The chain is built from TRBV21-1 and TRBJ2-1; the D call of TRBD2 is as the table states it, not checked on the DNA. TRBV21-1 is described as a pseudogene. This CDR3 is 16 amino acids long. This chain's CDR3 is CASSKEAGSSYNEQFF. The CDR3 nucleotides read TGTGCCAGCAGCAAAGAAGCTGGGAGCTCCTACAATGAGCAGTTCTTC.

This clone came up a few times. The chain has TRBV9 and TRBJ1-2, with a weak D call TRBD1 (5 bases). V lost 3 bases, J lost 7 bases, and 16 bases lay in between. From germline, CDR1 is SGDLS and CDR2 YYNGEE. The CDR3 totals 14 residues. CDR3 nucleotide sequence: TGTGCCAGCAGCGCGGACATCCCAGGTGTTGGCTACACCTTC. Translation gives CASSADIPGVGYTF.

The rearrangement links TRBV20-1 to TRBJ2-1; 14 bases match TRBD2. J was trimmed by 7 bases and V by 3 bases; bases with no gene match: 5. This CDR3 is 15 amino acids long. Germline CDR1 is DFQATT and CDR2 is SNEGSKA (reference sequence). DNA for the CDR3: TGCAGTGCTAGTCTGGGACTAGCGGGAGTAAATGAGCAGTTCTTC. Protein sequence: CSASLGLAGVNEQFF.

This clone was picked up many times. The V gene is TRBV6-5, the J gene TRBJ2-3; 10 nucleotides match TRBD2. This CDR3 region has 15 residues. The V gene end was trimmed by 7 bases and the J gene end by 4 bases; junction bases not matched to a gene: 8. CDR1 is MNHEY, CDR2 SVGAGI, per germline. The CDR3 DNA reads TGTGCCAGCAATCCCACTAGCGGGGCCCCAGATACGCAGTATTTT. The encoded protein is CASNPTSGAPDTQYF.

This chain links TRBV7-8 with TRBJ2-2; D not resolved. The CDR3 consists of 12 residues. Trimming took 2 bases from V and 7 from J, leaving 5 bases between them. The germline CDR1 and CDR2 sequences are SGHVS and FQNEAQ. CDR3 nucleotide sequence: TGTGCCAGCAGCTTACCTTTCGGGGAGCTGTTTTTT. It codes for CASSLPFGELFF.

The chain is built from TRBV3-1 (or the pseudogene TRBV3-2) and TRBJ2-1; 8 bases match TRBD1. There are 17 residues in the CDR3. Germline V gene data show CDR1 as LGHDT and CDR2 as YNNKEL (reference sequence). With 6 bases clipped from V and 0 bases from J, the junction kept 10 bases outside the gene matches. CDR3 region: CASSTDRGANSYNEQFF. The CDR3 region has the DNA TGTGCCAGCAGTACTGACAGGGGAGCTAACTCCTACAATGAGCAGTTCTTC.

CDR3 sequence reads: CASSSGLSWSTEAFF. Here the CDR3 DNA reads TGTGCCAGCAGCTCCGGACTGAGTTGGAGCACTGAAGCTTTCTTT. The V gene is TRBV7-9, the J gene TRBJ1-1; no clear D. Germline assignment: CDR1 SEHNR and CDR2 FQNEAQ (reference sequence). The CDR3 is made up of 15 amino acids. Trimming removed 4 bases from V and 4 bases from J, with 16 bases in between.

The J gene is TRBJ2-5, the V gene TRBV30; 7 bases agree with TRBD1. With 5 bases clipped from V and 5 bases from J, the junction kept 8 bases outside the gene matches. From germline, CDR1 is GTSNPN and CDR2 SVGIG (reference sequence). This CDR3 comprises 13 residues. The CDR3 reads CAWGGQSGETQYF. The CDR3 DNA is TGTGCCTGGGGGGGACAGTCTGGGGAGACCCAGTACTTC.

The CDR3 loop reads CASSPGTEAFYEQYF. The CDR3 DNA follows: TGTGCCAGCAGCCCCGGGACAGAAGCCTTCTACGAGCAGTACTTC. J is TRBJ2-7 and V is TRBV11-3, with 7 bases matching TRBD1. CDR1 and CDR2 from the germline V gene are SGHNT and YENEEA. The CDR3 has 15 amino acids. The trim removed 5 bases at V and 3 bases at J, leaving 10 bases unmatched.

V usage is TRBV27 and J usage is TRBJ2-1, with 8 positions matching TRBD2. Trimming at V came to 6 bases and at J to 6 bases, leaving 4 bases not matched to a gene. The CDR3 totals 13 residues. Germline CDR1 and CDR2: MNHEY and SMNVEV (reference sequence). CDR3 region: CASSLLAANEQFF. DNA for the CDR3: TGTGCCAGCAGCCTACTAGCGGCCAATGAGCAGTTCTTC.

This clone is medium-sized (0.01 to 0.1%) by share. The chain couples TRBV24-1 to TRBJ2-1, with TRBD2 identical over 7 bases. V was clipped by 8 bases and J by 7 bases; unmatched bases: 4. Germline V gives CDR1 KGHDR, CDR2 SFDVKD. CDR3 size: 12 residues. CDR3 nucleotide sequence: TGTGCCACCAAGGATAGCGGGAATGAGCAGTTCTTC. It yields the protein CATKDSGNEQFF.

V is TRBV6-4 and J is TRBJ1-1; TRBD1 matches at 7 bases. The V gene end was trimmed by 2 bases and the J gene end by 5 bases; junction bases not matched to a gene: 2. Looked up from germline, CDR1 is MRHNA and CDR2 is SNTAGT. The CDR3 sequence is 13 residues long. This CDR3 is CASSDPTGTEAFF. CDR3 bases: TGTGCCAGCAGTGACCCGACAGGGACTGAAGCTTTCTTT.

CDR3 DNA sequence: TGTGCCAGCAGCCAACACGGGGATGAGCAGTTCTTC. Protein product: CASSQHGDEQFF. The V and J genes are TRBV6-2 or TRBV6-3 and TRBJ2-1; D might be TRBD2 (5 bases). This CDR3 comprises 12 residues. V gave up 6 bases and J gave up 8 bases, with 11 bases separating them. In germline, CDR1 is MNHEY, CDR2 SVGEGT.

The rearrangement uses TRBV7-9 and TRBJ1-1; no clear D gene. CDR3 size: 12 residues. The germline CDR1 and CDR2 sequences are SEHNR and FQNEAQ (reference sequence). The ends were cut back, 7 bases at V and 10 bases at J, with 16 bases in the middle. The CDR3 spells CASTQGSNGAFF. As DNA, the CDR3 is TGTGCCAGCACCCAAGGGTCTAATGGAGCTTTCTTT.

The V call is TRBV10-3, the J call TRBJ1-5; weak D call: TRBD1 (5 bases). Trimming took 6 bases from V and 0 from J, leaving 9 bases between them. CDR3 size: 14 residues. Per the germline V gene, CDR1 is ENHRY and CDR2 is SYGVKD. The CDR3 DNA follows: TGTGCCATCAGCCGGGACTCTAGCAATCAGCCCCAGCATTTT. Translated, it gives CAISRDSSNQPQHF.

J is TRBJ2-3 and V is TRBV7-2, with D hard to call. CDR1 is SGHTA, CDR2 FQGNSA, per germline. The CDR3 totals 15 residues. Trimming removed 4 bases from V and 6 bases from J, with 17 bases in between. The CDR3 DNA reads TGTGCCAGCAGCTCTAGGTTCTTAAATGGGGATACGCAGTATTTT. The encoded protein is CASSSRFLNGDTQYF.

This clone was seen a handful of times. This chain uses TRBV3-1 (or the pseudogene TRBV3-2) with TRBJ2-5; TRBD2 matches 7 bases. Trimming took 0 bases from V and 6 from J; bases not matched to a gene: 4. This CDR3 is built from 14 residues. Germline CDR1 is LGHDT and CDR2 is YNNKEL (reference sequence). The DNA of the CDR3 is TGTGCCAGCAGCCAAGATGGCGGGAGAAAGACCCAGTACTTC. It translates to CASSQDGGRKTQYF.

The genes are TRBV7-3 and TRBJ2-1; 13 nucleotides agree with TRBD2. The germline gives CDR1 SGHTA, CDR2 FQGTGA. The V gene end was trimmed by 5 bases and the J gene end by 6 bases; junction bases not matched to a gene: 4. The CDR3 runs to 15 residues. CDR3: CASSAGLAGINEQFF. CDR3 DNA: TGTGCCAGCAGCGCGGGACTAGCGGGAATCAATGAGCAGTTCTTC.

This CDR3 is CASSDRYFLNYGYTF. CDR3 DNA: TGTGCCAGCAGTGATCGTTACTTTCTTAACTATGGCTACACCTTC. This chain links TRBV2 with TRBJ1-2; D gene unclear. Per germline, CDR1 SNHLY and CDR2 FYNNEI. Trimming left V 3 bases short and J 1 base short, with 12 bases between. The CDR3 spans 15 residues.

This chain links TRBV7-8 with TRBJ2-1, with a possible D match to TRBD2 (6 bases). This CDR3 is 18 amino acids long. Germline CDR1 is SGHVS and CDR2 is FQNEAQ. The germline V and J ends were trimmed by 5 bases and 6 bases, with 26 bases remaining between them. CDR3 nucleotides: TGTGCCAGCAGCACCACCCGCCCCGGGGGAGAGGGACTCAATGAGCAGTTCTTC. Its protein is CASSTTRPGGEGLNEQFF.

This clone was recorded a few times. The chain uses TRBV7-9 and TRBJ2-7, with 9 bases that match TRBD2. Germline V gene sequence: CDR1 SEHNR, CDR2 FQNEAQ (reference sequence). The CDR3 spans 19 residues. Unmatched junction bases numbered 20, after V lost 4 bases and J lost 4 bases. The CDR3 bases are TGTGCCAGCAGCTCCACGACAGCCCCGGCGGGCGGGAGGGCTTACGAGCAGTACTTC. It translates to CASSSTTAPAGGRAYEQYF.

The rearrangement links TRBV10-1 to TRBJ1-6; D possibly corresponds to TRBD1 (6 bases). The length of the CDR3 is 17 residues. Germline CDR1 is WNHNN and CDR2 is SYGVQD (reference sequence). Trimming removed 8 bases from V and 2 bases from J, with 19 bases in between. CDR3 loop: CASVDRGAPTYNSPLHF. CDR3 nucleotides: TGCGCCAGCGTGGACCGGGGGGCCCCAACCTATAATTCACCCCTCCACTTT.

The chain is built from TRBV6-2 or TRBV6-3 and TRBJ1-1; no definite D call. Germline CDR1 and CDR2: MNHEY and SVGEGT. The CDR3 is 12 amino acids. V lost 4 bases and J 3 bases, leaving 6 bases between the germline ends. The CDR3 reads CASSLVYTEAFF. In DNA form, the CDR3 reads TGTGCCAGCAGTTTAGTATACACTGAAGCTTTCTTT.

This clone was seen only a few times. This chain connects TRBV7-8 to TRBJ2-3; perhaps TRBD2 as D (6 bases). Germline V CDR1 and CDR2: SGHVS, FQNEAQ. V was shortened by 3 bases and J by 0 bases, with 13 bases between the two germline ends. The CDR3 is 16 residues long. The CDR3 nucleotides read TGTGCCAGCAGCTTGGTCGGGGGATCTAGCACAGATACGCAGTATTTT. Translated: CASSLVGGSSTDTQYF.

The CDR3 DNA reads as TGTGCCAGCAGTTGGAAGAAAGGCGGGGGAGAGACCCAGTACTTC. Translated: CASSWKKGGGETQYF. V gene TRBV2 combines with J gene TRBJ2-5, with 7 positions matching TRBD2. Germline CDR1 SNHLY, CDR2 FYNNEI. V was clipped by 5 bases and J by 4 bases; unmatched bases: 10. The CDR3 sequence is 15 residues long.

V usage is TRBV6-5 and J usage is TRBJ1-4; no definite D call. This CDR3 has 15 amino acids. Trimming took 0 bases from V and 5 from J, leaving 10 bases between them. Germline CDR1 is MNHEY and CDR2 is SVGAGI. DNA of the CDR3: TGTGCCAGCAGTTACTCGGGCAGCTTAAATGAAAAACTGTTTTTT. It encodes CASSYSGSLNEKLFF.